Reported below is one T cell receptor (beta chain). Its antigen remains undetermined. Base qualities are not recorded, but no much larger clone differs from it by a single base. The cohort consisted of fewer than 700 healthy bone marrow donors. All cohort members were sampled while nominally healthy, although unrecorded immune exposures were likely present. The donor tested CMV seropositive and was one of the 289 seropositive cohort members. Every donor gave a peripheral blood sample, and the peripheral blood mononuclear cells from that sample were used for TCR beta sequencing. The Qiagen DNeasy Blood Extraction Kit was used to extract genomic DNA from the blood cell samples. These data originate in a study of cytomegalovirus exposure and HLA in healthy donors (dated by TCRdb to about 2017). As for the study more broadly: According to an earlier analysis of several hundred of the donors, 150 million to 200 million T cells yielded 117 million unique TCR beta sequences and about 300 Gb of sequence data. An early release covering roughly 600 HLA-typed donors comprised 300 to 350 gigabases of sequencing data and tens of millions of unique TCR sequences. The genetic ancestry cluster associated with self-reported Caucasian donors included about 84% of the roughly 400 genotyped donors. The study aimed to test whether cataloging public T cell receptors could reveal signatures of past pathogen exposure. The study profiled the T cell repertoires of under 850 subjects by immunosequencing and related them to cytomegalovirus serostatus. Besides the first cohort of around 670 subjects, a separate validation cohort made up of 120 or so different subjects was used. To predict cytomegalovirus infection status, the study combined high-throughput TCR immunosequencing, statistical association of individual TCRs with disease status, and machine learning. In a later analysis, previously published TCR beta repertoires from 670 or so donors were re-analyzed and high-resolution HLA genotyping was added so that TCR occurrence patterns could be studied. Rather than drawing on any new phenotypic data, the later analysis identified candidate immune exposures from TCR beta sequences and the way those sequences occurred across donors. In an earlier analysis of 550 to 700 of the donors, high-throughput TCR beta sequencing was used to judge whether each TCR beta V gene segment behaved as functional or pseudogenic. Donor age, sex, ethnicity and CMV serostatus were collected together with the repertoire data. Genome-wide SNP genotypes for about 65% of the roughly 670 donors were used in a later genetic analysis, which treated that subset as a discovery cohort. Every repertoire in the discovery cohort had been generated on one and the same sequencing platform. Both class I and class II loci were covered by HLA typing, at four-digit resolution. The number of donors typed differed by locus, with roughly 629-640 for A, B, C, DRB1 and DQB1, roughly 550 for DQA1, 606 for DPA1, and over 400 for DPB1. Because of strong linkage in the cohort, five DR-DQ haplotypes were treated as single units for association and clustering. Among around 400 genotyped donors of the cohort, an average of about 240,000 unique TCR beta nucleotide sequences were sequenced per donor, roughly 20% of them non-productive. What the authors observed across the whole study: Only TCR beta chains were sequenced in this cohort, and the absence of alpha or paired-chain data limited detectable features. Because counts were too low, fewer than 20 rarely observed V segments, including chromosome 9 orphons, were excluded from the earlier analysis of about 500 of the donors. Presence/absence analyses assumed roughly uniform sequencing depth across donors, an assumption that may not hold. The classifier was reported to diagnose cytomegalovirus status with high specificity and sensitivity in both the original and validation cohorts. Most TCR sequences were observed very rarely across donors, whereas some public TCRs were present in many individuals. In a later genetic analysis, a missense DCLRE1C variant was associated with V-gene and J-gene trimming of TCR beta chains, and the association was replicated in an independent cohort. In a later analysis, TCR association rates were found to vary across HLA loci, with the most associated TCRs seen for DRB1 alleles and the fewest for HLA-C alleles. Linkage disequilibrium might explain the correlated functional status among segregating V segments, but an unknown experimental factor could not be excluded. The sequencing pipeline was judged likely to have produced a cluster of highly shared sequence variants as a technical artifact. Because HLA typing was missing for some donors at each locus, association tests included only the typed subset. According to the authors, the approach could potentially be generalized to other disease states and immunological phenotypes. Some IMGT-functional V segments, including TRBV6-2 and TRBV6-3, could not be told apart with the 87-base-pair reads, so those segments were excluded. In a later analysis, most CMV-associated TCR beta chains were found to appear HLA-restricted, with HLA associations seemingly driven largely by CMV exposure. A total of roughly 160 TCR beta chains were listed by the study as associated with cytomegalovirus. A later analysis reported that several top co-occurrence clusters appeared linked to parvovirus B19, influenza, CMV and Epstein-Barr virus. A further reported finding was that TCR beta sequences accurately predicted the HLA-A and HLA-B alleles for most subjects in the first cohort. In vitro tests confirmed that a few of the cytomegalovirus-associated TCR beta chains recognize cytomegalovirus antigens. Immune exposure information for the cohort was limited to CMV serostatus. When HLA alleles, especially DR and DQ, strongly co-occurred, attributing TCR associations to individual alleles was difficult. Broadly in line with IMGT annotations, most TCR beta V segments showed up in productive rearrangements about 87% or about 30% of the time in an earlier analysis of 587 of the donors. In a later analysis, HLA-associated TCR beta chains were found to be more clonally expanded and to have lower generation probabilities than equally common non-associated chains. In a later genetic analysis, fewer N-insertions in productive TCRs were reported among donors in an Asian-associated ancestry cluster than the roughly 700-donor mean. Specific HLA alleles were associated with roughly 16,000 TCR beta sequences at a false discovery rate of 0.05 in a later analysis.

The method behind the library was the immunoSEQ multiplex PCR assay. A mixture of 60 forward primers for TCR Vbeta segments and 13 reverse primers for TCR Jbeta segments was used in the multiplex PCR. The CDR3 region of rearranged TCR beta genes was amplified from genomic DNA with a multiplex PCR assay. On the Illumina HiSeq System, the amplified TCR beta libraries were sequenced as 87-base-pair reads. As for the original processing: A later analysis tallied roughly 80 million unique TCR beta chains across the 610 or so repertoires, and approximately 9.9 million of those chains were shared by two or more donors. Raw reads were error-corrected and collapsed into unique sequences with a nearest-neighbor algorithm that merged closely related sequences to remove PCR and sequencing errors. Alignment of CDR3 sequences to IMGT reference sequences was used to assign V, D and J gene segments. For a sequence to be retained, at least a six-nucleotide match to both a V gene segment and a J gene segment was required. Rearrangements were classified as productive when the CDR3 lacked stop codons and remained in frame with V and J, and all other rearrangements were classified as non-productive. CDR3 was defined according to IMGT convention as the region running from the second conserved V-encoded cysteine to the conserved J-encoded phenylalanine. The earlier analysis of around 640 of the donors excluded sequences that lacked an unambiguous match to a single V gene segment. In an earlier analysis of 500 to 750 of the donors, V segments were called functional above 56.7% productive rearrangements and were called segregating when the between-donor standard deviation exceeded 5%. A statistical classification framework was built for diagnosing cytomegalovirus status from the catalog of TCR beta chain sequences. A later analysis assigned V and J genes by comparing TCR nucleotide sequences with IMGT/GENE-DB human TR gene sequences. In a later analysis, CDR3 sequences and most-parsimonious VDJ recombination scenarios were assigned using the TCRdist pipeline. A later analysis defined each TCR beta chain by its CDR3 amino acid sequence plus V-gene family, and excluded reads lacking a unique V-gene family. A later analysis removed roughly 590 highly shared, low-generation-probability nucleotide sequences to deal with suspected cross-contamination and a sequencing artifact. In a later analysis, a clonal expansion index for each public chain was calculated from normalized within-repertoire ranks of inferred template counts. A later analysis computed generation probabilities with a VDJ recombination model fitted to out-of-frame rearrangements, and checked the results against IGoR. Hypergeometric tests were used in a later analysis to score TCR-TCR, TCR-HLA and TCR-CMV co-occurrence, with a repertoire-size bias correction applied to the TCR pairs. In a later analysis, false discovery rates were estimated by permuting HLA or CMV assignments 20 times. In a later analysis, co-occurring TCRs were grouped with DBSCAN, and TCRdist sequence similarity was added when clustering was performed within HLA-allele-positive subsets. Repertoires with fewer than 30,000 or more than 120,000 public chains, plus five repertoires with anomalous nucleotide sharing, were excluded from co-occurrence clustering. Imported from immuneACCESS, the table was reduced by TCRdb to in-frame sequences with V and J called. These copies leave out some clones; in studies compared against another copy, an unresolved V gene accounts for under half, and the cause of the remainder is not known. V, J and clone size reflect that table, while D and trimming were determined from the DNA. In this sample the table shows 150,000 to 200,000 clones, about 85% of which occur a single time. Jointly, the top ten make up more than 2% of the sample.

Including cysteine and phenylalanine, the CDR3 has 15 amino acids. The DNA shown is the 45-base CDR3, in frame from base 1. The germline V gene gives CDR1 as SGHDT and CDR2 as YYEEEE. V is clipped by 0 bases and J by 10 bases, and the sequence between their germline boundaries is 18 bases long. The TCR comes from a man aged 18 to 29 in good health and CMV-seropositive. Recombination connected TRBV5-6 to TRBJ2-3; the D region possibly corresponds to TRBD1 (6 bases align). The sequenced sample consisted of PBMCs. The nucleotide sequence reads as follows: TGTGCCAGCAGCTTGGGCAGGGGTTCCACAAGGGCGCAGTATTTT. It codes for CASSLGRGSTRAQYF. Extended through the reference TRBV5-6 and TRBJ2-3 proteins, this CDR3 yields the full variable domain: DAGVTQSPTHLIKTRGQQVTLRCSPKSGHDTVSWYQQALGQGPQFIFQYYEEEERQRGNFPDRFSGHQFPNYSSELNVNALLLGDSALYLCASSLGRGSTRAQYFGPGTRLTVL.